Below, one T cell receptor beta chain is given with its context. The antigen remains unidentified. This sample was included in a study of cytomegalovirus exposure and HLA in healthy donors. Points from the study as a whole: A later analysis linked a missense variant in DCLRE1C to the trimming of TCR beta V and J genes. Earlier findings revealed that most TCR beta V segments proved productive either about 87% or about 30% of the time.

PCR primers comprised 60 Vbeta and 13 Jbeta primers. The protocol was immunoSEQ multiplex PCR, while the TCRdb copy is restricted to in-frame clones and leaves out a portion. The repertoire holds about 190,000 clones, 65% to 85% seen once, with about 2.4% in the top ten. Nominal health characterized the donors when sampled, though unrecorded immune exposures were likely. The V end lost 0 bases, the J end lost 2 bases, and 19 bases lay between the germline ends. CDR1 and CDR2 from the germline V gene are LGHNA and YSLEER. The CDR3 covers 19 residues. The origin of this receptor is a male donor in good health and CMV-seronegative. The V call is TRBV4-3, the J call TRBJ2-2, with D possibly TRBD2 on 7 matching bases. The sequenced sample consisted of PBMCs. CDR3 in DNA: TGCGCCAGCAGCCAAGAACGGGGGAGGGGGTCCTCAAACACCGGGGAGCTGTTTTTT. This encodes CASSQERGRGSSNTGELFF.